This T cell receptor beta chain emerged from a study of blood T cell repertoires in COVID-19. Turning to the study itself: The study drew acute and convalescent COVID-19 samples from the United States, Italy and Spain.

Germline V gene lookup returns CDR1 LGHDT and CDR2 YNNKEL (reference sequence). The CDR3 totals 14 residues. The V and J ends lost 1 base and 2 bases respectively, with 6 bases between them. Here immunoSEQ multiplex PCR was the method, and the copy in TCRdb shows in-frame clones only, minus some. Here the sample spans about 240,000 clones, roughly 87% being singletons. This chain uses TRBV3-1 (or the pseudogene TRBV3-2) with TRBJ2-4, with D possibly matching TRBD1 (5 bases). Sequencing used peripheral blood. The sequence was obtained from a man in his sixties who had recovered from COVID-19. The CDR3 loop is CASSQAGTKNIQYF. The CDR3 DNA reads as TGTGCCAGCAGCCAAGCAGGGACCAAAAACATTCAGTACTTC.